The present T cell receptor beta chain was sequenced within a study of response to subunit inactivated influenza vaccine. This clonotype was seen a few times. Its antigen is unidentified. At one end the junction does not follow the germline gene, possibly because of a read error. Study results and caveats: New T cells are recruited in small numbers by each seasonal influenza vaccination, according to the authors' suggestion.

The CDR3 runs to 12 residues. TCRdb called the RT-PCR reads again in MiXCR, with one record for every CDR3 protein. The sample shows hundreds of thousands of distinct CDR3 sequences, around 11% of them seen only once. This sample also appeared in a second study, on T cells expressing NK-cell markers. That work adds: As the method of synthesis, 5'RACE template switching with UMIs yielded TCR beta cDNA. Sorting was restricted to alpha-beta TCR T cells by an anti-gamma-delta TCR antibody in several experiments. The leading position in the CD3+CD56-NKG2C+ fraction of a handful of donors also went to these clonotypes.

This sequence originates from a man over 45 who received an inactivated influenza vaccine. Sequencing was performed on PBMCs from blood, taken on the day of vaccination. The chain links TRBV12-3 or TRBV12-4 to TRBJ1-1; D possibly corresponds to TRBD1 (6 bases). The CDR3 loop reads CASSLGDQTGIF. Here the CDR3 DNA reads TGTGCCAGCAGTTTGGGTGACCAGACAGGAATCTTT.